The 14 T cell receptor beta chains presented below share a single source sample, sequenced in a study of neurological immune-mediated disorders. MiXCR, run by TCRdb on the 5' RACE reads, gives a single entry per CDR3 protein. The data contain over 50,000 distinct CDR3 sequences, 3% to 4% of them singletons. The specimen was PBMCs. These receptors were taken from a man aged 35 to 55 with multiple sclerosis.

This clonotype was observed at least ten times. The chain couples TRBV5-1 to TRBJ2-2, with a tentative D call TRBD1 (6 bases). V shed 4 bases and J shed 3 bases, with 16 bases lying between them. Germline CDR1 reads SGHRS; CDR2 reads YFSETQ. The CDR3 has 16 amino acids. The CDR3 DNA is TGCGCCAGCAGCCCGGACGGGACACTTTACACCGGGGAGCTGTTTTTT. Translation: CASSPDGTLYTGELFF.

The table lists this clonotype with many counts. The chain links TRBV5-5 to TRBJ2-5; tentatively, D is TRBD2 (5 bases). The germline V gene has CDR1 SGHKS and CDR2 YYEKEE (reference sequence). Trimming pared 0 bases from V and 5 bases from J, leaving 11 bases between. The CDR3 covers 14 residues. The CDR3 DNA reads TGTGCCAGCAGCTTGGAAGGGAGAGACGAGACCCAGTACTTC. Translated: CASSLEGRDETQYF.

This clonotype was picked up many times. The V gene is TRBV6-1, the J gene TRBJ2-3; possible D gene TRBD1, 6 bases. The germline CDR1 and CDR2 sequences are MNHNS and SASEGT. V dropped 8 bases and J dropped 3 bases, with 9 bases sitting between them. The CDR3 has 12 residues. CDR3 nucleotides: TGTGCCAGCGTGGGGGCTACAGATACGCAGTATTTT. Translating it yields CASVGATDTQYF.

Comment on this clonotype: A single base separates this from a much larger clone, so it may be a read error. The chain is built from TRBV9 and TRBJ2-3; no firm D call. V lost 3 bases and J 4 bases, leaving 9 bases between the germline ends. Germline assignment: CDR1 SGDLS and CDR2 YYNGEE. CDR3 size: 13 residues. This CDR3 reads CASSDERADTQYF. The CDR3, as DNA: TGTGCCAGCAGCGACGAAAGGGCAGATACGCAGTATTTT.

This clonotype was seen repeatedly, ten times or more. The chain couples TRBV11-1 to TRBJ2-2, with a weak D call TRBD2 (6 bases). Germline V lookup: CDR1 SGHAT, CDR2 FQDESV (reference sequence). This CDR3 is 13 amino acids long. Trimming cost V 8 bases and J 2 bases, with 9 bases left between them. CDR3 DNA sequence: TGTGCCAGCCGGGACTCTAACACCGGGGAGCTGTTTTTT. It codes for CASRDSNTGELFF. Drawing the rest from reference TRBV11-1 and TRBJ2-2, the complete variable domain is EAEVAQSPRYKITEKSQAVAFWCDPISGHATLYWYRQILGQGPELLVQFQDESVVDDSQLPKDRFSAERLKGVDSTLKIQPAELGDSAMYLCASRDSNTGELFFGEGSRLTVL.

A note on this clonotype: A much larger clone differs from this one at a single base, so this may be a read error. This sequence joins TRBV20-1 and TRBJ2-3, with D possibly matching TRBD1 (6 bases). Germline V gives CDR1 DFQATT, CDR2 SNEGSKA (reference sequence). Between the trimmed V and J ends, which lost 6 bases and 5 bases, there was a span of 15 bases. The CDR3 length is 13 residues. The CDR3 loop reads CSAVGKTGDTQYF. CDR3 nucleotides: TGCAGTGCGGTTGGAAAGACAGGAGATACGCAGTATTTT.

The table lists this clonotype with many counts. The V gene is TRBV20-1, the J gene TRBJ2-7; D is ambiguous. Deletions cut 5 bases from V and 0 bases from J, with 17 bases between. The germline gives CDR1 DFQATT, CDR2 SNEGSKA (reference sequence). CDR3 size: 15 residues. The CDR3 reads CSARSPISNSYEQYF. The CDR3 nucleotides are TGCAGTGCTCGGAGTCCTATTTCAAACTCCTACGAGCAGTACTTC.

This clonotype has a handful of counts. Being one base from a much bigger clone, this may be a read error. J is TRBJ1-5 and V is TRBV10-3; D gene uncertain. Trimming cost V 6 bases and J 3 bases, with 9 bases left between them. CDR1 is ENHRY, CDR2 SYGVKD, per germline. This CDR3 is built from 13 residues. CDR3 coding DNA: TGTGCCATCAGAGGAAAGCACAATCAGCCCCAGCATTTT. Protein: CAIRGKHNQPQHF.

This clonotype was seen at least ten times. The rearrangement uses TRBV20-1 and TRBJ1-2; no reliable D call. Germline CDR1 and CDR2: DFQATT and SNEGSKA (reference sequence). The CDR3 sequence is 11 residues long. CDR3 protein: CRSGSRYGYTF. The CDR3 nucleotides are TGCAGGTCGGGGTCCCGCTATGGCTACACCTTC.

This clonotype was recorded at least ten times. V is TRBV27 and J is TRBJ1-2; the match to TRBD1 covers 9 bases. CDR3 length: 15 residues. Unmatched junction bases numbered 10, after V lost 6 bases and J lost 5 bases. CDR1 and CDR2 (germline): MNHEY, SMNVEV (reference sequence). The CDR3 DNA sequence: TGTGCCAGCAGGGGAACGGGACAGGGATTATATGGCTACACCTTC. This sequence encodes CASRGTGQGLYGYTF.

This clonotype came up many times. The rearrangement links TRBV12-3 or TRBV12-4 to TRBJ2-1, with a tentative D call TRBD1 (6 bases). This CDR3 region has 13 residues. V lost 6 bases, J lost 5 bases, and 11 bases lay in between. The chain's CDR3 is CASSPGQNNEQFF. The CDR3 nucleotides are TGTGCCAGCAGCCCCGGACAGAACAATGAGCAGTTCTTC.

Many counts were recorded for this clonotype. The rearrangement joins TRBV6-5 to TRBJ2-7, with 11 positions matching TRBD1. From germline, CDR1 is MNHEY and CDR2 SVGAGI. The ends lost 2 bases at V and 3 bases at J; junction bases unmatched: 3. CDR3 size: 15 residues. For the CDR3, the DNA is TGTGCCAGCAGTTACGGGACAGGGGGGTTCTACGAGCAGTACTTC. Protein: CASSYGTGGFYEQYF.

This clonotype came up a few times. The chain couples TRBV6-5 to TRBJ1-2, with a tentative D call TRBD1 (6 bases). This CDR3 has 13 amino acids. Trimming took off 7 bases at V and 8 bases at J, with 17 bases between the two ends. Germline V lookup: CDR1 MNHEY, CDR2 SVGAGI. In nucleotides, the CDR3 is TGTGCCAGCACCCCAAGGGGGGCGTACGGCTACACCTTC. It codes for CASTPRGAYGYTF.

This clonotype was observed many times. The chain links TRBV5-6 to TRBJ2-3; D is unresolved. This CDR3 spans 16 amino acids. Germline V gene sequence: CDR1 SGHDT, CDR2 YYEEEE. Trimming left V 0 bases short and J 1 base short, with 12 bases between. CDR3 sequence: CASSLAVVLGTDTQYF. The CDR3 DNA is TGTGCCAGCAGCTTGGCCGTGGTTCTTGGCACAGATACGCAGTATTTT.